The clone carrying this T cell receptor (beta chain) was counted at least ten times. Its antigen is not known. The data are from a study of T-cell reconstitution after alpha-beta-depleted transplantation in children. Researchers prepared the TCRbeta library using unique molecular identifiers, the study reports. TCRdb redid the calling of the PCR reads with MiXCR, one entry per CDR3 protein. Among some 350,000 distinct CDR3 sequences listed, 15% to 20% were seen once. Overall study findings and caveats: About two months after transplant, alpha-beta T cells reportedly came from several hundred expanded graft clones. Some patients' high day-60 TCRbeta diversity was traced to surviving recipient T cells and thymic progenitors. T-cell numbers and diversity one year post-transplant derived largely from freshly generated T cells.

V was pared by 6 bases and J by 5 bases, with 3 bases of the junction left unmatched. Germline V gene lookup returns CDR1 MNHEY and CDR2 SVGAGI. CDR3 length equals 14 residues. The chain recombines TRBV6-5 with TRBJ2-7; 14 bases match TRBD2. This TCR derives from a male patient between 2 and 9 years old who had a stem cell transplant for acute lymphoblastic leukemia, so the T cells may come from the graft donor. Material: PBMCs, mostly from graft donor cells, obtained 360 days after TCRalphabeta/CD19-depleted stem cell transplant. The CDR3 protein is CASRMGLAGDEQYF. CDR3 nucleotide sequence: TGTGCCAGCAGGATGGGACTAGCGGGAGACGAGCAGTACTTC.